The 6 T cell receptor beta chains below were found in one sample sequenced in a study of long-term antiretroviral therapy in people with HIV (dated by TCRdb to the early 2020s). Sequencing of the TRB variable region was done with the immunoSEQ hsTCRB v3.0 assay at survey level resolution. The immuneACCESS repertoire file appears here via TCRdb, limited to in-frame rearrangements. These files lack a portion of the clones; in checked studies, under half of the deficit traces to unresolved V genes, and the cause of the others is not known. Present in this sample are about 20,000 clones, roughly 80% of which were seen just once. Together, the top ten hold 15% of the sample. Material: unsorted PBMCs, obtained just under 2.6 years before starting antiretroviral therapy. Every receptor here comes from a woman between 45 and 65 years old with HIV.

The count of this clone is one. The V call is TRBV11-2, the J call TRBJ2-3; no firm D call. The CDR3 has 12 residues. Trimming removed 2 bases from V and 1 base from J, with 1 base in between. The germline CDR1 and CDR2 sequences are SGHAT and FQNNGV. CDR3 bases: TGTGCCAGCAGCTTACGCACAGATACGCAGTATTTT. The encoded protein is CASSLRTDTQYF. The entire variable domain, with the rest obtained from reference TRBV11-2 and TRBJ2-3, is as follows: EAGVAQSPRYKIIEKRQSVAFWCNPISGHATLYWYQQILGQGPKLLIQFQNNGVVDDSQLPKDRFSAERLKGVDSTLKIQPAKLEDSAVYLCASSLRTDTQYFGPGTRLTVL.

V is TRBV18 and J is TRBJ1-1; D may be TRBD1 (6 bases). There are 15 residues in the CDR3. CDR1 and CDR2 from the germline V gene are KGHSH and LQKENI. Trimming cost V 0 bases and J 0 bases, with 8 bases left between them. CDR3 DNA: TGTGCCAGCTCACCACCGGACAGAATGAACACTGAAGCTTTCTTT. It encodes CASSPPDRMNTEAFF. The entire variable domain, with the rest obtained from reference TRBV18 and TRBJ1-1, is as follows: NAGVMQNPRHLVRRRGQEARLRCSPMKGHSHVYWYRQLPEEGLKFMVYLQKENIIDESGMPKERFSAEFPKEGPSILRIQQVVRGDSAAYFCASSPPDRMNTEAFFGQGTRLTVV.

The chain employs TRBV18 and TRBJ1-1, with no clear D. CDR3 length: 14 residues. Trimming took off 2 bases at V and 0 bases at J, with 7 bases between the two ends. CDR1 KGHSH and CDR2 LQKENI come from the germline V gene. The CDR3 is CASSPSTLNTEAFF. Here the CDR3 DNA reads TGTGCCAGCTCACCAAGTACATTGAACACTGAAGCTTTCTTT.

CDR3 residues: CASSQGPEQETQYF. In DNA form, the CDR3 reads TGCGCCAGCAGCCAAGGGCCGGAGCAAGAGACCCAGTACTTC. The chain links TRBV4-1 to TRBJ2-5; no clear D gene. Germline lookup yields CDR1 MGHRA and CDR2 YSYEKL. CDR3 length equals 14 residues. The V end lost 1 base, the J end lost 2 bases, and 8 bases lay between the germline ends.

This clone is medium-sized by share. The same CDR3 arises from other DNA sequences in this sample as well. This chain links TRBV9 with TRBJ1-1; D is undetermined. CDR3 length: 15 residues. Germline V gene lookup returns CDR1 SGDLS and CDR2 YYNGEE. V was trimmed by 0 bases and J by 0 bases, leaving 9 bases between them. For the CDR3, the DNA is TGTGCCAGCAGCGTAGGGCAATTTATGAACACTGAAGCTTTCTTT. Amino acids: CASSVGQFMNTEAFF. Based on the CDR3 plus reference TRBV9 and TRBJ1-1, the full variable domain is DSGVTQTPKHLITATGQRVTLRCSPRSGDLSVYWYQQSLDQGLQFLIQYYNGEERAKGNILERFSAQQFPDLHSELNLSSLELGDSALYFCASSVGQFMNTEAFFGQGTRLTVV.

This clone has just one count. The V call is TRBV5-5, the J call TRBJ1-4; a weak D match, TRBD1 (5 bases). The V and J ends lost 2 bases and 5 bases respectively, with 16 bases between them. Germline CDR1 is SGHKS and CDR2 is YYEKEE (reference sequence). The CDR3 totals 16 residues. CDR3 amino acids: CASSFRGAGQNEKLFF. In nucleotides, the CDR3 is TGTGCCAGCAGCTTTCGTGGCGCAGGGCAAAATGAAAAACTGTTTTTT.